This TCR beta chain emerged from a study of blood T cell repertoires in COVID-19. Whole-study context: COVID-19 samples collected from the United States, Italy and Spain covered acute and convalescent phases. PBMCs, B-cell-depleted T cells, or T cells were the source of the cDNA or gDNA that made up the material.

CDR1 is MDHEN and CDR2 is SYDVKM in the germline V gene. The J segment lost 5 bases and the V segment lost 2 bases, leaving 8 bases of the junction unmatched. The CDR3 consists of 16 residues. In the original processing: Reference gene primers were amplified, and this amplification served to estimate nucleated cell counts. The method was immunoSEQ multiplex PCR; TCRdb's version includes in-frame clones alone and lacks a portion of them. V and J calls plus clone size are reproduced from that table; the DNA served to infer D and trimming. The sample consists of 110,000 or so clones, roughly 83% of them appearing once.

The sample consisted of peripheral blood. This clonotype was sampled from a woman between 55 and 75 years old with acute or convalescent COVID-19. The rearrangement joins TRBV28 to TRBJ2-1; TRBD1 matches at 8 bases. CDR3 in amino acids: CASSLPAGGFNNEQFF. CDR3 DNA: TGTGCCAGCAGTTTACCGGCAGGGGGCTTCAACAATGAGCAGTTCTTC.